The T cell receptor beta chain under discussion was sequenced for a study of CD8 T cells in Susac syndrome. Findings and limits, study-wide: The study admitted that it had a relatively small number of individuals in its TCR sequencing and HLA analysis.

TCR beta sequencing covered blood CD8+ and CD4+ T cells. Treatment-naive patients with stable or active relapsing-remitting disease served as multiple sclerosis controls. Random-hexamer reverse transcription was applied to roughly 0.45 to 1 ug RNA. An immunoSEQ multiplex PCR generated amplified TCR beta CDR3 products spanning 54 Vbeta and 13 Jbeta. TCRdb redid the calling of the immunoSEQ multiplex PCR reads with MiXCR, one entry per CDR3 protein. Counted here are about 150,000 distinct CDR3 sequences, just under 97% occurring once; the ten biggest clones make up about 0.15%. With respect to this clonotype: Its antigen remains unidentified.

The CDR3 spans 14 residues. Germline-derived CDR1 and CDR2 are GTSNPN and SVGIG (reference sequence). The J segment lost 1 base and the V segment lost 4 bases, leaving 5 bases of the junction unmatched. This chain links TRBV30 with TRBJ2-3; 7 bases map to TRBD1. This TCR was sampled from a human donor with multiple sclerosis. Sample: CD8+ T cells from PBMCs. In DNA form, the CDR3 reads TGTGCCTGGAAACAGGGGTGGGGCACAGATACGCAGTATTTT. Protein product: CAWKQGWGTDTQYF.